A single sample is the source of the 9 T cell receptor beta chains below, sequenced in a study of radiation and T cells in renal cell carcinoma. TCRdb's copy holds only in-frame clones and misses some; the assay was immunoSEQ multiplex PCR. There are approximately 92,000 clones in the sample; 85% occur only once, and around 9.4% lies in the top ten. Time point indicated: blood 4 weeks post-SBRT, at nephrectomy. The treatment is: 15 Gy SBRT to primary tumor, nephrectomy 4 weeks later. Sequencing was performed on blood, taken from a patient whose treatment included radiotherapy and nephrectomy. Source of these receptors: a man in his fifties with renal cell carcinoma.

The chain links TRBV9 to TRBJ2-3; TRBD1 matches at 9 bases. This CDR3 is built from 15 residues. Per the germline V gene, CDR1 is SGDLS and CDR2 is YYNGEE. V lost 7 bases, J lost 3 bases, and 9 bases stayed unmatched. CDR3 loop: CASGRTGVGTDTQYF. The CDR3 region has the DNA TGTGCCAGCGGCCGGACAGGGGTCGGGACAGATACGCAGTATTTT.

CDR3 DNA sequence: TGTGCCAGCAGCTTGTCTTCGCAAGAGACCCAGTACTTC. Amino acids: CASSLSSQETQYF. The chain combines TRBV7-9 with TRBJ2-5; the D is unclear. Trimming took off 3 bases at V and 2 bases at J, with 7 bases between the two ends. This CDR3 contains 13 residues. Germline V gene data show CDR1 as SEHNR and CDR2 as FQNEAQ (reference sequence).

The V call is TRBV30, the J call TRBJ2-1; no clear D gene. V lost 4 bases and J lost 3, with 7 bases in between. The CDR3 has 12 residues. CDR1 and CDR2 (germline): GTSNPN, SVGIG (reference sequence). The CDR3 loop reads CAWKLGYNEQFF. CDR3 DNA sequence: TGTGCCTGGAAGTTAGGCTACAATGAGCAGTTCTTC.

This clone was observed a few times. The J gene is TRBJ1-2, the V gene TRBV7-9; 10 nucleotides match TRBD1. Germline CDR1 and CDR2: SEHNR and FQNEAQ (reference sequence). Losses at the gene ends were 1 base for V and 9 bases for J; bases not matched to a gene: 5. This CDR3 spans 14 amino acids. CDR3 sequence (DNA): TGTGCCAGCAGCTTAGTGGGGGACAGGGGATGCTACACCTTC. This codes for CASSLVGDRGCYTF.

This clone was recorded once. The V gene is TRBV4-3, the J gene TRBJ2-1, with 11 positions matching TRBD1. CDR1 is LGHNA, CDR2 YSLEER, per germline. CDR3 size: 17 residues. The junction had 13 bases not matched to a gene; V was cut back by 5 bases and J by 7 bases. This chain's CDR3 is CASSSNEPGTGGNEQFF. The CDR3 DNA is TGCGCCAGCAGCTCTAACGAACCTGGGACAGGGGGGAATGAGCAGTTCTTC.

The rearrangement links TRBV19 to TRBJ1-2; D unclear. Per the germline V gene, CDR1 is LNHDA and CDR2 is SQIVND (reference sequence). The CDR3 is 16 amino acids. Trimming removed 8 bases at V and 4 bases at J, with 23 bases between. CDR3: CASQAAEGKGSYGYTF. The CDR3 DNA reads as TGTGCCAGTCAGGCTGCGGAGGGAAAGGGTAGCTATGGCTACACCTTC.

This clone was detected only once. The rearrangement joins TRBV6-6 to TRBJ1-6, with D unresolved. The ends were cut back, 0 bases at V and 10 bases at J, with 7 bases in the middle. The CDR3 spans 13 residues. Germline CDR1 reads MNHNY; CDR2 reads SVGAGI (reference sequence). CDR3 in amino acids: CASSYSRPSPLHF. CDR3 in DNA: TGTGCCAGCAGTTACTCCAGACCATCACCCCTCCACTTT.

The chain recombines TRBV30 with TRBJ1-1; TRBD1 is a possible D gene (5 bases). The ends were cut back, 2 bases at V and 5 bases at J, with 12 bases in the middle. From germline, CDR1 is GTSNPN and CDR2 SVGIG (reference sequence). The CDR3 length is 13 residues. The CDR3 is CAWSNQGGTEAFF. CDR3 nucleotide sequence: TGTGCCTGGAGTAACCAGGGTGGGACTGAAGCTTTCTTT.

The genes are TRBV5-4 and TRBJ1-4, with no clear D. Trimming removed 0 bases at V and 6 bases at J, with 6 bases between. Germline V gene sequence: CDR1 SGHNT, CDR2 YYREEE (reference sequence). The CDR3 runs 13 residues. The CDR3 DNA reads TGTGCCAGCAGCTTGGCTTTAGATGAAAAACTGTTTTTT. Amino acids: CASSLALDEKLFF.